Presented here are 25 T cell receptor beta chains from one specimen sequenced in a study of CD8 T cells in ankylosing spondylitis. TCRdb re-called the 5' RACE reads with MiXCR, one entry per CDR3 protein. Of 210,000 or so distinct CDR3 sequences listed, 20% to 30% were seen once; the top ten hold 6.6%. Sequenced input: blood, either unsorted or a sorted T cell fraction (not recorded which). The receptors were gathered from a male donor with ankylosing spondylitis or in good health (not recorded which).

The V and J genes are TRBV12-2 and TRBJ2-3; the table's TRBD2 call for D was not verified on the DNA. TRBV12-2 is described as a pseudogene. This CDR3 contains 15 residues. The CDR3 DNA follows: TGTGCAAGTACCGCTGGCGGGAGCCGAGGAGATACGCAGTATTTT. It encodes CASTAGGSRGDTQYF.

This clonotype was detected many times. This chain links TRBV5-5 with TRBJ1-4, with D perhaps matching TRBD1 (5 bases). Trimming took 3 bases from V and 7 from J, leaving 13 bases between them. Germline CDR1 and CDR2: SGHKS and YYEKEE (reference sequence). This CDR3 spans 14 amino acids. The DNA of the CDR3 is TGTGCCAGCAGCTCGGGACGGATCGGTGAAAAACTGTTTTTT. This codes for CASSSGRIGEKLFF.

This clonotype has ten or more counts. V and J are TRBV10-3 and TRBJ1-5; tentative D call: TRBD1 (5 bases). V was trimmed by 0 bases and J by 4 bases, leaving 10 bases between them. The germline gives CDR1 ENHRY, CDR2 SYGVKD. This CDR3 contains 15 residues. CDR3 sequence: CAISESGGGNQPQHF. CDR3 nucleotides: TGTGCCATCAGTGAGTCCGGGGGTGGGAATCAGCCCCAGCATTTT.

The chain employs TRBV4-2 and TRBJ2-5; the D gene is possibly TRBD1 (5 bases). The germline CDR1 and CDR2 sequences are LGHNA and YNFKEQ. Between the trimmed V and J ends, which lost 0 bases and 10 bases, there was a span of 9 bases. CDR3 length: 12 amino acids. DNA of the CDR3: TGTGCCAGCAGCCAAGATAAGGGGAACCAGTACTTC. Translated: CASSQDKGNQYF.

The V and J genes are TRBV10-3 and TRBJ2-7; 8 bases line up with TRBD1. Germline CDR1 reads ENHRY; CDR2 reads SYGVKD. Trimming cost V 6 bases and J 9 bases; bases outside gene matches: 7. The CDR3 has 12 amino acids. CDR3 residues: CAISEDRGRQYF. Here the CDR3 DNA reads TGTGCCATCAGCGAAGACAGGGGAAGGCAGTACTTC.

The chain couples TRBV12-3 or TRBV12-4 to TRBJ2-7; the match to TRBD2 covers 13 bases. V lost 4 bases, J lost 6 bases, and 6 bases stayed unmatched. CDR3 length: 15 residues. The CDR3 nucleotides read TGTGCCAGCAGTTGGAGGACTAGCGGGAGCTCCGAGCAGTACTTC. Protein sequence: CASSWRTSGSSEQYF.

Comments on this clonotype: A far larger clone is one nucleotide away, so this likely arose from a read error. The chain couples TRBV6-5 to TRBJ2-1; tentatively, D is TRBD2 (6 bases). V dropped 6 bases and J dropped 6 bases, with 9 bases sitting between them. This CDR3 is built from 12 residues. The germline gives CDR1 MNHEY, CDR2 SVGAGI. In DNA, the CDR3 is TGTGCCAGCAGACCCGGGGGCAATGAGCAGTTCTTC. The encoded protein is CASRPGGNEQFF.

This clonotype has a handful of counts. CDR3 in DNA: TGTGCCAGCAGCTTAAGACTAGCGGGAGGTCATGAGCAGTTCTTC. Translating gives CASSLRLAGGHEQFF. V and J are TRBV7-2 and TRBJ2-1; 13 nucleotides match TRBD2. The ends lost 2 bases at V and 8 bases at J; junction bases unmatched: 3. Germline values: CDR1 SGHTA, CDR2 FQGNSA. There are 15 residues in the CDR3.

This rearrangement joins TRBV20-1 to TRBJ2-3; no reliable D call. CDR1 and CDR2 (germline): DFQATT, SNEGSKA (reference sequence). This CDR3 is 13 amino acids long. V gave up 3 bases and J gave up 5 bases, with 12 bases separating them. CDR3 sequence (DNA): TGCAGTGCTAGGATCTCAAACGGAGATACGCAGTATTTT. This sequence encodes CSARISNGDTQYF.

The chain uses TRBV20-1 and TRBJ2-7, with D hard to call. The CDR3 runs 13 residues. The V and J ends lost 4 bases and 6 bases respectively, with 16 bases between them. Germline V CDR1 and CDR2: DFQATT, SNEGSKA (reference sequence). The CDR3 DNA reads as TGCAGTGCTAAAGAACAAAATCTCAGCGAGCAGTACTTC. Its protein product is CSAKEQNLSEQYF.

This clonotype was picked up many times. Here the CDR3 reads CASSQTYEQYF. Written as DNA, the CDR3 is TGTGCCAGCAGTCAAACCTACGAGCAGTACTTC. The chain employs TRBV6-2 or TRBV6-3 and TRBJ2-7; no definite D call. The CDR3 spans 11 residues. V was clipped by 5 bases and J by 2 bases, with 4 bases between them. CDR1 is MNHEY and CDR2 is SVGEGT in the germline V gene.

This sequence joins TRBV2 and TRBJ2-3; D might be TRBD2 (6 bases). Trimming took 6 bases from V and 9 from J, leaving 16 bases between them. CDR3 length equals 13 residues. Per germline, CDR1 SNHLY and CDR2 FYNNEI. This CDR3 is CASSPAEAGTQYF. Written as DNA, the CDR3 is TGTGCCAGCAGCCCCGCGGAGGCGGGGACGCAGTATTTT.

This clonotype was found many times. The genes are TRBV12-3 or TRBV12-4 and TRBJ1-1, with no clear D. Trimming took off 5 bases at V and 0 bases at J, with 10 bases between the two ends. This CDR3 has 14 amino acids. The CDR3 loop is CASSLGNMNTEAFF. CDR3 DNA: TGTGCCAGCAGTCTAGGGAATATGAACACTGAAGCTTTCTTT.

The table lists this clonotype with many counts. The chain has TRBV5-1 and TRBJ2-1; TRBD2 might be the D (6 bases). Looked up from germline, CDR1 is SGHRS and CDR2 is YFSETQ. Between the trimmed V and J ends, which lost 0 bases and 5 bases, there was a span of 12 bases. This CDR3 has 15 amino acids. CDR3 region: CASSLASGGNNEQFF. The CDR3 DNA is TGCGCCAGCAGCTTGGCCTCCGGGGGAAACAATGAGCAGTTCTTC.

This clonotype was counted ten times or more. This sequence joins TRBV7-9 and TRBJ2-7; perhaps D is TRBD1 or TRBD2 (5 bases each). CDR1 is SEHNR and CDR2 is FQNEAQ in the germline V gene (reference sequence). The CDR3 is made up of 14 amino acids. Deletions cut 0 bases from V and 7 bases from J, with 13 bases between. The CDR3: CASSLAEGLGEQYF. CDR3 bases: TGTGCCAGCAGCTTAGCCGAGGGGCTGGGAGAGCAGTACTTC. The full variable domain, its missing parts supplied by reference TRBV7-9 and TRBJ2-7, is DTGVSQNPRHKITKRGQNVTFRCDPISEHNRLYWYRQTLGQGPEFLTYFQNEAQLEKSRLLSDRFSAERPKGSFSTLEIQRTEQGDSAMYLCASSLAEGLGEQYFGPGTRLTVT.

Ten or more counts support this clonotype. This rearrangement joins TRBV4-3 to TRBJ1-2; 7 bases fit TRBD1. Germline values: CDR1 LGHNA, CDR2 YSLEER. V lost 1 base, J lost 1 base, and 9 bases stayed unmatched. CDR3 length: 17 amino acids. The CDR3 DNA is TGCGCCAGCAGCCAAGTCCGAGGGACAGCCAATAACTATGGCTACACCTTC. Translating gives CASSQVRGTANNYGYTF.

This clonotype was counted ten times or more. The V and J genes are TRBV25-1 and TRBJ2-3; D may correspond to TRBD1 or TRBD2 (6 bases each). Germline V lookup: CDR1 MGHDK, CDR2 SYGVNS. CDR3 length: 15 amino acids. With 6 bases removed from V and 5 bases from J, the gap between germline ends came to 18 bases. CDR3 in DNA: TGTGCCAGCAGGCTCGGGGGCCTAGGGGTAGATACGCAGTATTTT. It codes for CASRLGGLGVDTQYF. Drawing the rest from reference TRBV25-1 and TRBJ2-3, the complete variable domain is EADIYQTPRYLVIGTGKKITLECSQTMGHDKMYWYQQDPGMELHLIHYSYGVNSTEKGDLSSESTVSRIRTEHFPLTLESARPSHTSQYLCASRLGGLGVDTQYFGPGTRLTVL.

The chain links TRBV20-1 to TRBJ2-5; no reliable D call. This CDR3 has 17 residues. Trimming removed 0 bases at V and 5 bases at J, with 22 bases between. Per the germline V gene, CDR1 is DFQATT and CDR2 is SNEGSKA (reference sequence). In DNA, the CDR3 is TGCAGTGCTAGAGATCTCCGCGTTTCCAGTCATCAGGAGACCCAGTACTTC. This translates into CSARDLRVSSHQETQYF.

This clonotype occurred once. Possible read error: a much larger clone is one base away. The CDR3: CASSLAGRRGQNIQYF. For the CDR3, the DNA is TGTGCCAGCAGCTTAGCTGGTCGGAGGGGTCAAAACATTCAGTACTTC. V usage is TRBV7-2 and J usage is TRBJ2-4, with D maybe TRBD2 (6 bases). The CDR3 extends over 16 amino acids. The germline V gene encodes CDR1 SGHTA and CDR2 FQGNSA. V lost 0 bases and J 5 bases, leaving 14 bases between the germline ends.

This clonotype was detected a few times. The chain uses TRBV7-9 and TRBJ1-3; D possibly corresponds to TRBD1 (6 bases). The CDR3 sequence is 15 residues long. CDR1 and CDR2 (germline): SEHNR, FQNEAQ (reference sequence). Trimming pared 5 bases from V and 0 bases from J, leaving 11 bases between. DNA for the CDR3: TGTGCCAGCAGCCCCCTAGGGGGCTCTGGAAACACCATATATTTT. Its translation is CASSPLGGSGNTIYF.

This clonotype was recorded many times. The chain recombines TRBV5-1 with TRBJ1-5; no clear D. Trimming took 5 bases from V and 2 from J, leaving 5 bases between them. CDR1 and CDR2 (germline): SGHRS, YFSETQ. The CDR3 consists of 12 residues. CDR3 sequence reads: CASRVGNQPQHF. Here the CDR3 DNA reads TGCGCCAGCAGGGTAGGCAATCAGCCCCAGCATTTT.

This clonotype was seen ten or more times. This chain joins TRBV20-1 and TRBJ2-1; TRBD2 matches 7 bases. The junction had 11 bases not matched to a gene; V was cut back by 4 bases and J by 8 bases. From germline, CDR1 is DFQATT and CDR2 SNEGSKA (reference sequence). The CDR3 loop spans 14 amino acids. CDR3 amino acids: CSAINGRLGDEQFF. CDR3 sequence (DNA): TGCAGTGCTATTAACGGGAGGTTAGGCGATGAGCAGTTCTTC.

V is TRBV5-1 and J is TRBJ1-4; TRBD1 is a possible D gene (5 bases). CDR3 size: 18 residues. CDR1 is SGHRS and CDR2 is YFSETQ in the germline V gene. Trimming removed 4 bases from V and 5 bases from J, with 24 bases in between. The CDR3 sequence is CASSRMDGAGLPNEKLFF. Written as DNA, the CDR3 is TGCGCCAGCAGCCGCATGGACGGGGCGGGTTTACCAAATGAAAAACTGTTTTTT.

The chain couples TRBV5-4 to TRBJ2-5, with D unresolved. The CDR3 extends over 14 amino acids. Between the trimmed V and J ends, which lost 0 bases and 5 bases, there was a span of 11 bases. Germline V CDR1 and CDR2: SGHNT, YYREEE (reference sequence). This CDR3 reads CASSLDGRRETQYF. DNA for the CDR3: TGTGCCAGCAGCTTGGACGGGCGGCGGGAGACCCAGTACTTC.

This clonotype has a count of ten or more. The chain couples TRBV20-1 to TRBJ2-1; 9 bases match TRBD1. The CDR3 covers 16 residues. J was trimmed by 6 bases and V by 2 bases; bases with no gene match: 11. Germline V gives CDR1 DFQATT, CDR2 SNEGSKA (reference sequence). CDR3 sequence reads: CSARRSGTGRGNEQFF. In nucleotides, the CDR3 is TGCAGTGCTAGACGATCCGGGACAGGGAGGGGCAATGAGCAGTTCTTC.